A single sample gave rise to the 19 T cell receptor beta chains below, sequenced in a study of T cells after yellow fever vaccination. From the 5' RACE reads, TCRdb called clonotypes with MiXCR, one entry per CDR3 protein. Among fewer than 400,000 distinct CDR3 sequences listed, approximately 6% were seen once. Specimen: PBMCs, collected 5 days after the yellow fever booster vaccination. The receptor set was obtained from a man aged 25 to 45 who received the YFV17D yellow fever vaccine.

This clonotype was seen only a few times. The genes are TRBV28 and TRBJ1-2; perhaps TRBD1 as D (5 bases). The germline V gene encodes CDR1 MDHEN and CDR2 SYDVKM. There are 12 residues in the CDR3. Trimming left V 11 bases short and J 4 bases short, with 14 bases between. Here the CDR3 reads CAGSRGGYGYTF. The CDR3, as DNA: TGTGCCGGGAGCCGGGGGGGCTATGGCTACACCTTC.

This clonotype has a handful of counts. The V and J genes are TRBV20-1 and TRBJ2-1, with 14 bases matching TRBD2. The CDR3 is 16 residues long. With V trimmed by 5 bases and J by 8 bases, 11 bases remained unmatched. The germline gives CDR1 DFQATT, CDR2 SNEGSKA (reference sequence). The CDR3 sequence is CSADRAGTSGSDEQFF. The DNA for the CDR3 is TGCAGTGCTGATCGAGCCGGGACTAGCGGGAGCGATGAGCAGTTCTTC.

This clonotype has more than one count but fewer than ten. The rearrangement joins TRBV20-1 to TRBJ2-2; the D gene is possibly TRBD2 (6 bases). CDR3 length: 15 amino acids. The V and J ends lost 2 bases and 5 bases respectively, with 15 bases between them. Germline loops: CDR1 DFQATT, CDR2 SNEGSKA (reference sequence). CDR3 in amino acids: CSARLGGRKTGELFF. CDR3 DNA sequence: TGCAGTGCTAGACTGGGGGGACGGAAAACCGGGGAGCTGTTTTTT.

This clonotype was recorded a few times. The chain uses TRBV29-1 and TRBJ2-1; D uncertain. This CDR3 is 13 amino acids long. V was clipped by 6 bases and J by 3 bases, with 12 bases between them. CDR1 is SQVTM, CDR2 ANQGSEA, per germline. CDR3 in amino acids: CSVAVRNYNEQFF. The DNA of the CDR3 is TGCAGCGTGGCGGTGCGGAACTACAATGAGCAGTTCTTC.

This clonotype was picked up a small number of times. The chain carries TRBV19 and TRBJ2-7; 8 bases map to TRBD2. Per the germline V gene, CDR1 is LNHDA and CDR2 is SQIVND (reference sequence). CDR3 length equals 15 residues. The ends lost 9 bases at V and 5 bases at J; junction bases unmatched: 15. CDR3 in DNA: TGTGCCAGAGTTCAGGAGGCGGGGGGAAGGGACGAGCAGTACTTC. It specifies CARVQEAGGRDEQYF.

The chain has TRBV19 and TRBJ2-1, with 7 bases lining up with TRBD1. The CDR3 is made up of 15 amino acids. Per the germline V gene, CDR1 is LNHDA and CDR2 is SQIVND (reference sequence). The trim removed 4 bases at V and 0 bases at J, leaving 3 bases unmatched. CDR3 sequence reads: CASSNYRGSYNEQFF. CDR3 DNA: TGTGCCAGTAGTAATTACAGGGGCTCCTACAATGAGCAGTTCTTC.

Concerning this clonotype itself: Germline is not matched at one junction end, which may reflect a read error. This chain uses TRBV20-1 with TRBJ2-5; a weak D match, TRBD1 (5 bases). Germline loops: CDR1 DFQATT, CDR2 SNEGSKA (reference sequence). CDR3 length: 14 residues. CDR3 region: CSAPSYGREETEYF. CDR3 in DNA: TGCAGTGCTCCCTCCTACGGCAGGGAAGAGACCGAGTACTTC.

In this sample, this clonotype turned up a few times. The CDR3 sequence is CASSFRTGGLGQPQHF. As DNA, the CDR3 is TGTGCCAGCAGTTTCCGGACAGGGGGCTTAGGTCAGCCCCAGCATTTT. The chain has TRBV6-2 or TRBV6-3 and TRBJ1-5, with TRBD1 matching 11 bases. CDR1 is MNHEY, CDR2 SVGEGT, per germline. V trimming: 4 bases; J trimming: 6 bases; junction bases outside the gene matches: 8. The CDR3 extends over 16 amino acids.

The chain uses TRBV12-3 or TRBV12-4 and TRBJ2-7; D is perhaps TRBD1 or TRBD2 (5 bases each). Trimming removed 7 bases at V and 5 bases at J, with 18 bases between. This CDR3 spans 14 amino acids. CDR3: CASNSGRVGHEQYF. The CDR3 nucleotides read TGTGCCAGCAACTCGGGACGGGTCGGCCACGAGCAGTACTTC.

In this sample, this clonotype turned up many times. The chain couples TRBV21-1 to TRBJ2-1; the DNA was not used to check the table's D call, TRBD2. TRBV21-1 is reported as a pseudogene. This CDR3 has 18 amino acids. CDR3 region: CASSKKTSGRTLYNEQFF. CDR3 DNA: TGTGCCAGCAGCAAAAAGACTAGCGGGCGGACCCTTTACAATGAGCAGTTCTTC.

Many counts were recorded for this clonotype. The chain couples TRBV6-1 to TRBJ2-2, with 7 positions matching TRBD2. The J segment lost 5 bases and the V segment lost 6 bases, leaving 9 bases of the junction unmatched. CDR1 is MNHNS and CDR2 is SASEGT in the germline V gene. The CDR3 sequence is 15 residues long. This chain's CDR3 is CASSTSVSWTGELFF. The CDR3 nucleotides are TGTGCCAGCAGCACTAGCGTTAGCTGGACCGGGGAGCTGTTTTTT.

This clonotype has a count of ten or more. For the CDR3, the DNA is TGCAGTGCTAGTGCTCCCGACAGGGCAGGGTCGGAGCAGTACTTC. Encoded protein: CSASAPDRAGSEQYF. This sequence joins TRBV20-1 and TRBJ2-7; TRBD1 agrees at 7 bases. V was clipped by 3 bases and J by 7 bases; unmatched bases: 15. Germline CDR1 reads DFQATT; CDR2 reads SNEGSKA (reference sequence). This CDR3 comprises 15 residues.

This clonotype was seen a handful of times. CDR3 in amino acids: CATSDSPGPRGEQYF. The CDR3 DNA follows: TGTGCCACCAGTGATTCCCCGGGACCACGTGGCGAGCAGTACTTC. The J gene is TRBJ2-7, the V gene TRBV24-1; either TRBD1 or TRBD2 may fit D (5 bases each). Trimming took 2 bases from V and 6 from J, leaving 16 bases between them. From germline, CDR1 is KGHDR and CDR2 SFDVKD. CDR3 length: 15 amino acids.

The rearrangement links TRBV20-1 to TRBJ2-7; 13 nucleotides match TRBD2. The CDR3 runs to 14 residues. From germline, CDR1 is DFQATT and CDR2 SNEGSKA (reference sequence). Germline trimming cut 1 base from V and 6 bases from J; bases unmatched to any gene: 3. The CDR3 here is CSARGLAGGPEQYF. Here the CDR3 DNA reads TGCAGTGCTAGAGGACTAGCGGGAGGTCCCGAGCAGTACTTC.

The sample holds many counts of this clonotype. The CDR3 nucleotides are TGTGCCAGCAGCTCGCGTCTGGTGGAGACCCAGTACTTC. Protein sequence: CASSSRLVETQYF. The gene calls are TRBV7-8 and TRBJ2-5, with D unclear. Germline V CDR1 and CDR2: SGHVS, FQNEAQ. The CDR3 has 13 amino acids. Trimming cost V 4 bases and J 5 bases, with 11 bases left between them. Combining the CDR3 with reference TRBV7-8 and TRBJ2-5 gives the whole variable domain GAGVSQSPRYKVAKRGQDVALRCDPISGHVSLFWYQQALGQGPEFLTYFQNEAQLDKSGLPSDRFFAERPEGSVSTLKIQRTQQEDSAVYLCASSSRLVETQYFGPGTRLLVL.

This clonotype was seen a few times. The CDR3 DNA follows: TGTGCCAGCGCGGCGGTGGGAGCGGAGACCCAGTACTTC. It yields the protein CASAAVGAETQYF. This sequence joins TRBV5-4 and TRBJ2-5; D possibly corresponds to TRBD2 (5 bases). This CDR3 is built from 13 residues. Trimming pared 7 bases from V and 5 bases from J, leaving 15 bases between. Looked up from germline, CDR1 is SGHNT and CDR2 is YYREEE (reference sequence).

The rearrangement links TRBV20-1 to TRBJ2-5; D possibly corresponds to TRBD2 (6 bases). The CDR3 contains 12 residues. Deletions cut 6 bases from V and 5 bases from J, with 13 bases between. Germline V lookup: CDR1 DFQATT, CDR2 SNEGSKA (reference sequence). CDR3 in amino acids: CSAAGGLETQYF. CDR3 DNA: TGCAGTGCCGCCGGGGGTTTGGAGACCCAGTACTTC.

This clonotype was detected ten times or more. The V call is TRBV5-1, the J call TRBJ2-1; 7 bases are a match to TRBD2. There are 16 residues in the CDR3. Germline assignment: CDR1 SGHRS and CDR2 YFSETQ. Unmatched junction bases numbered 11, after V lost 0 bases and J lost 8 bases. The CDR3, as DNA: TGCGCCAGCAGCTTGGGAACTAGCGCCGGTGGTCATGAGCAGTTCTTC. It specifies CASSLGTSAGGHEQFF.

This chain links TRBV5-1 with TRBJ2-7, with a weak D call TRBD1 (6 bases). Germline CDR1 SGHRS, CDR2 YFSETQ. The V end was cut by 5 bases, the J end by 5 bases, with 23 bases between. The CDR3 totals 16 residues. The chain's CDR3 is CASRPSRGPASDEQYF. Written as DNA, the CDR3 is TGCGCCAGCAGACCCTCCAGGGGTCCAGCGAGCGACGAGCAGTACTTC.